The sequence of this TCR delta chain was determined in a study of human gamma delta and Vdelta1 T cells (dated by TCRdb to about 2018). As for the study more broadly: The study examined Delta One T cells, which are Vd1+ gamma-delta T cells, as cytotoxic effectors against acute myeloid leukemia.

Of note for this clone: Which antigen it targets is not known. No much larger clone is present one base from it, and per-base qualities are unavailable.

Receptor amplification or capture employed PCR. Sequencing was carried out with an Illumina MiSeq. TCRdb reprocessed the public data with the CATT caller; entries with the same nucleotide sequence were combined afterwards. A total of roughly 6,000 delta-chain clones appear in this sample, around 41% of them only once. The ten most abundant clones make up approximately 9% of the sample. V sheds 4 bases and J sheds 11 bases, leaving 32 bases between their ends. According to the germline V gene, CDR1 reads TSWWSYY and CDR2 reads QGS. The CDR3 measures 18 amino acids from cysteine to phenylalanine. The read is trimmed to its CDR3 DNA, 54 bases read in frame from base 1. The full study reports these points: Polyclonality and broad cytotoxic targeting of acute myeloid leukemia were reported for Delta One T cells.

The sequence was obtained from a human donor in good health. The rearranged chain carries TRDV1 and TRDJ1; D gene: possibly TRDD3, on 6 matching bases. The material sequenced was Vdelta1 gamma-delta T cells from blood grown in culture (DOT cells). The cell subset or site label here, explained by the study, means: Delta One T cells, in vitro expanded/differentiated Vd1+ gamma-delta T cells. The CDR3: CALGGYYEPGEPTTPLIF. The DNA is as follows: TGTGCTCTTGGGGGGTACTACGAACCGGGGGAGCCGACAACTCCTCTCATCTTT.